This T cell receptor beta chain stems from a study of response to subunit inactivated influenza vaccine. As concerns this clonotype: The antigen is not known.

TCRdb processed the RT-PCR reads anew with MiXCR; each CDR3 protein has one entry. The sample lists a few hundred thousand distinct CDR3 sequences, approximately 15% occurring once. This CDR3 has 12 amino acids. Germline V gives CDR1 SGHRS, CDR2 YFSETQ. With 5 bases clipped from V and 6 bases from J, the junction kept 3 bases outside the gene matches. Study findings and constraints: Authors suggested that a seasonal influenza vaccination recruits few new T cells each time.

This chain links TRBV5-1 with TRBJ2-3, with TRBD1 matching over 7 bases. The sequencing here drew on PBMCs from blood, taken 11 to 12 days after vaccination. This clonotype originated in a man aged 50 or older who received an inactivated influenza vaccine. The CDR3 coding sequence is TGCGCCAGCAGACAGGGGATCGATACGCAGTATTTT. It is translated as CASRQGIDTQYF.